The source of this T cell receptor beta chain is a study of tumor and adjacent non-tumor tissue in lung cancer. The CDR3 is 11 amino acids. Germline V gene lookup returns CDR1 SNHLY and CDR2 FYNNEI. This sample's RNA came from whole unsorted tissue. Three rounds of nested PCR, following a modified ARM-PCR protocol, produced the TCRbeta library. TCRdb passed the multiplex PCR reads through MiXCR, listing each CDR3 protein once. The sample holds tens of thousands of distinct CDR3 sequences, 50% to 60% seen once. Details on this clonotype: At one of its ends the junction is not consistent with the germline gene, which may arise from a read error.

The specimen was lung tumor tissue. The rearrangement links TRBV2 to TRBJ2-5, with D uncertain. The clonotype originates from a man aged 50 to 59 with non-small cell lung cancer. The CDR3 DNA sequence: TGTGCCAGCAGTGGGGTAGAGGCCCAGTACTTC. It specifies CASSGVEAQYF.